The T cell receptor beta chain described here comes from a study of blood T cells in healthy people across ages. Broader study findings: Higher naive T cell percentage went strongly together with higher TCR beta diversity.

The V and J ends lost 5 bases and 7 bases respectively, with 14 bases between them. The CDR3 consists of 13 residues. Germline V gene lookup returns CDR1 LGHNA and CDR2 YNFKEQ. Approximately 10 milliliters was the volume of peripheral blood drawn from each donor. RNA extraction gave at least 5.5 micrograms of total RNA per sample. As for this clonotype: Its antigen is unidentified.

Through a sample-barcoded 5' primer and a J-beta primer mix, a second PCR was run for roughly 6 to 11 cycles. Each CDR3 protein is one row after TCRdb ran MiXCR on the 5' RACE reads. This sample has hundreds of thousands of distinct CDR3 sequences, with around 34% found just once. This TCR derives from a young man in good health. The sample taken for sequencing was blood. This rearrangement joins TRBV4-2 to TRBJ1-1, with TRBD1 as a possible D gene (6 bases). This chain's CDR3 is CASSMGARDEAFF. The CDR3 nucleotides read TGTGCCAGCAGCATGGGGGCGAGGGATGAAGCTTTCTTT.